Below are 16 T cell receptor beta chains sequenced from a single sample in a study of shared clonotypes between healthy human individuals. Produced via immunoSEQ multiplex PCR; TCRdb's table is partial and in-frame only. The table shows hundreds of thousands of clones, with approximately 79% occurring only once. Material: memory CD4+ T cells sorted from blood. Described subset: CD45RA-negative fraction. The receptors were gathered from a man aged 25 to 40 in good health.

This clone came up many times. The rearrangement joins TRBV28 to TRBJ1-5; the match to TRBD1 covers 10 bases. With 6 bases clipped from V and 7 bases from J, the junction kept 9 bases outside the gene matches. CDR1 and CDR2 (germline): MDHEN, SYDVKM. The CDR3 sequence is 15 residues long. The CDR3 DNA reads as TGTGCCAGCAGCCAAAAGGGACAGGGGCGGCAGCCCCAGCATTTT. As protein: CASSQKGQGRQPQHF.

The chain joins TRBV2 to TRBJ2-5; D perhaps matches TRBD2 (6 bases). This CDR3 comprises 12 residues. Trimming shortened V by 8 bases and J by 4 bases, and 11 bases separated the two germline ends. CDR1 and CDR2 from the germline V gene are SNHLY and FYNNEI. CDR3 nucleotides: TGTGCCAGCCAGCGGGTCGTAGAGACCCAGTACTTC. Its protein is CASQRVVETQYF.

The V call is TRBV5-1, the J call TRBJ2-3; D uncertain. This CDR3 has 16 residues. Germline V lookup: CDR1 SGHRS, CDR2 YFSETQ. The V end was cut by 0 bases, the J end by 4 bases, with 15 bases between. Here the CDR3 DNA reads TGCGCCAGCAGCTTGGCCGGTCTAGTTGGGGCAGATACGCAGTATTTT. This gives the protein CASSLAGLVGADTQYF.

The chain couples TRBV2 to TRBJ2-5, with 7 positions matching TRBD1. The CDR3 spans 14 residues. V shed 6 bases, J shed 4 bases, and the junction held 8 bases outside the gene matches. The germline V gene has CDR1 SNHLY and CDR2 FYNNEI. Here the CDR3 DNA reads TGTGCCAGCAGCCCGACAGGGCCGGTAGAGACCCAGTACTTC. Its protein is CASSPTGPVETQYF.

The rearrangement uses TRBV29-1 and TRBJ2-3; TRBD1 matches 7 bases. CDR1 is SQVTM and CDR2 is ANQGSEA in the germline V gene. V shed 6 bases, J shed 3 bases, and the junction held 3 bases outside the gene matches. The CDR3 loop spans 12 amino acids. Written as DNA, the CDR3 is TGCAGCGTCAAACAGGGGACAGATACGCAGTATTTT. Residues: CSVKQGTDTQYF.

The chain recombines TRBV5-1 with TRBJ2-7; TRBD1 matches 8 bases. The V and J ends lost 4 bases and 5 bases, in that order; junction bases with no gene match: 11. The CDR3 loop spans 15 amino acids. Germline V CDR1 and CDR2: SGHRS, YFSETQ. CDR3 sequence (DNA): TGCGCCAGCAGCCGACTGACAGGGGCTACCGACGAGCAGTACTTC. Its protein is CASSRLTGATDEQYF.

The rearrangement uses TRBV7-9 and TRBJ1-2; TRBD1 matches 7 bases. Germline-derived CDR1 and CDR2 are SEHNR and FQNEAQ (reference sequence). With 2 bases clipped from V and 4 bases from J, the junction kept 4 bases outside the gene matches. CDR3 length: 14 residues. CDR3 in amino acids: CASSLNRGGYGYTF. The DNA of the CDR3 is TGTGCCAGCAGCTTAAACAGGGGAGGCTATGGCTACACCTTC.

The CDR3 reads CASRTRASGYNEQFF. In nucleotides, the CDR3 is TGTGCCAGCAGAACTAGGGCTAGCGGCTACAATGAGCAGTTCTTC. The chain carries TRBV7-2 and TRBJ2-1, with 7 bases aligning to TRBD2. In germline, CDR1 is SGHTA, CDR2 FQGNSA. This CDR3 region has 15 residues. The J segment lost 3 bases and the V segment lost 6 bases, leaving 8 bases of the junction unmatched.

The chain carries TRBV6-5 and TRBJ1-2; 9 bases match TRBD1. J gave up 1 base and V 6 bases, and 6 bases lay outside the gene matches. This CDR3 has 15 residues. Germline V gives CDR1 MNHEY, CDR2 SVGAGI. The CDR3: CASRFGTGLNYGYTF. CDR3 DNA sequence: TGTGCCAGCAGGTTCGGGACAGGGCTTAACTATGGCTACACCTTC.

This chain connects TRBV7-7 to TRBJ2-2, with D maybe TRBD1 (6 bases). CDR1 is SSHAT, CDR2 FNYEAQ, per germline (reference sequence). There are 14 residues in the CDR3. V lost 4 bases to trimming and J lost 4 bases, with 10 bases between them. In DNA, the CDR3 is TGTGCCAGCAGCTCGGACAGACCCACCGGGGAGCTGTTTTTT. It yields the protein CASSSDRPTGELFF. The full variable domain, with the rest looked up from reference TRBV7-7 and TRBJ2-2, is GAGVSQSPRYKVTKRGQDVTLRCDPISSHATLYWYQQALGQGPEFLTYFNYEAQPDKSGLPSDRFSAERPEGSISTLTIQRTEQRDSAMYRCASSSDRPTGELFFGEGSRLTVL.

This chain connects TRBV10-3 to TRBJ2-6, with 7 bases fitting TRBD1. J gave up 7 bases and V 4 bases, and 7 bases lay outside the gene matches. This CDR3 has 15 amino acids. Looked up from germline, CDR1 is ENHRY and CDR2 is SYGVKD. In DNA, the CDR3 is TGTGCCATCAGTGCTCAGGGGGTGGGAGCCAACGTCCTGACTTTC. Its protein product is CAISAQGVGANVLTF.

This clone was found once. The chain combines TRBV2 with TRBJ1-1, with unresolved D. There are 15 residues in the CDR3. The germline V gene has CDR1 SNHLY and CDR2 FYNNEI. Trimming took 4 bases from V and 0 from J, leaving 12 bases between them. In DNA, the CDR3 is TGTGCCAGCAGTGCCCAGAGGGTGATGAACACTGAAGCTTTCTTT. This sequence encodes CASSAQRVMNTEAFF. The full variable domain, in which reference TRBV2 and TRBJ1-1 provide the parts outside the CDR3, is EPEVTQTPSHQVTQMGQEVILRCVPISNHLYFYWYRQILGQKVEFLVSFYNNEISEKSEIFDDQFSVERPDGSNFTLKIRSTKLEDSAMYFCASSAQRVMNTEAFFGQGTRLTVV.

This clone was observed once. The chain joins TRBV2 to TRBJ2-1; TRBD2 aligns across 8 bases. Germline V CDR1 and CDR2: SNHLY, FYNNEI. The CDR3 runs to 17 residues. V shed 4 bases, J shed 5 bases, and the junction held 13 bases outside the gene matches. The CDR3 DNA reads TGTGCCAGCAGTGCTCCGGGACTAGGCGCCAAAAACAATGAGCAGTTCTTC. It encodes CASSAPGLGAKNNEQFF.

V usage is TRBV7-3 and J usage is TRBJ2-3; 10 positions agree with TRBD2. V was clipped by 5 bases and J by 1 base; unmatched bases: 15. Germline CDR1 reads SGHTA; CDR2 reads FQGTGA. The CDR3 runs 19 residues. The CDR3 loop reads CASSRTTGTSVERTDTQYF. CDR3 in DNA: TGTGCCAGCAGCCGAACGACCGGGACTAGCGTAGAACGCACAGATACGCAGTATTTT.

This clone was detected only a few times. The chain carries TRBV5-1 and TRBJ1-1; no definite D call. V dropped 2 bases and J dropped 4 bases, with 9 bases sitting between them. Germline values: CDR1 SGHRS, CDR2 YFSETQ. The length of the CDR3 is 13 residues. CDR3 amino acids: CASSFAEGTEAFF. In nucleotides, the CDR3 is TGCGCCAGCAGCTTCGCGGAGGGCACTGAAGCTTTCTTT.

This clone has more than one count but fewer than ten. The chain combines TRBV4-2 with TRBJ1-3, with 8 bases identical to TRBD1. Per the germline V gene, CDR1 is LGHNA and CDR2 is YNFKEQ. V lost 2 bases to trimming and J lost 0 bases; unmatched junction nucleotides: 0. The CDR3 is 15 amino acids. CDR3 in amino acids: CASSQTGGSGNTIYF. The CDR3 DNA is TGTGCCAGCAGCCAAACAGGGGGCTCTGGAAACACCATATATTTT.